This TCR beta chain was sequenced during a study of identical twins. Comments on this clonotype: What it binds is unknown.

In TCRdb, the 5' RACE reads were re-called with MiXCR into one record per CDR3 protein. Of hundreds of thousands of distinct CDR3 sequences in the sample, just over 7% were seen once. Study observations and caveats: Potential partial confounding of zero-insertion analyses by invariant MAIT and iNKT cells was noted.

The sample also formed part of further work on yellow fever vaccine responses in identical twins.

The sequencing sample was made of PBMCs. This TCR came from a woman aged 18 to 35 in good health.

CDR3 DNA sequence: TGCAGTGCTAGGGAAGCGGGGGCTCCCTCTAGCACAGATACGCAGTATTTT. It specifies CSAREAGAPSSTDTQYF. The chain recombines TRBV20-1 with TRBJ2-3; TRBD2 matches at 8 bases. This CDR3 region has 17 residues. CDR1 DFQATT and CDR2 SNEGSKA come from the germline V gene (reference sequence). Germline trimming cut 3 bases from V and 0 bases from J; bases unmatched to any gene: 11.